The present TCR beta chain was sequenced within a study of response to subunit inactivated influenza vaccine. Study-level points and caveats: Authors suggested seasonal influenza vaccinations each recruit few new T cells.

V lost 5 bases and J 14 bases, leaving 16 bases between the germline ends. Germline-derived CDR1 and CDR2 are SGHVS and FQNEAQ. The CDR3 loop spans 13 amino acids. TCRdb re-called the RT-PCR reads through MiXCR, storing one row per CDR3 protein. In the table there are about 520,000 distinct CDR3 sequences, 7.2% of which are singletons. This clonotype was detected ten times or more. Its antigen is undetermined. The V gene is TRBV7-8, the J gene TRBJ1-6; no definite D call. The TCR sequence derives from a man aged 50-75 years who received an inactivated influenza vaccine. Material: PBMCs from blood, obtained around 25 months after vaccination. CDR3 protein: CASSVGLGKALHF. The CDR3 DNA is TGTGCCAGCAGCGTCGGACTGGGGAAGGCCCTCCACTTT. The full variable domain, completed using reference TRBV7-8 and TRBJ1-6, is GAGVSQSPRYKVAKRGQDVALRCDPISGHVSLFWYQQALGQGPEFLTYFQNEAQLDKSGLPSDRFFAERPEGSVSTLKIQRTQQEDSAVYLCASSVGLGKALHFGNGTRLTVT.